The clone carrying this T cell receptor (beta chain) was recorded a few times. Libraries were prepared by immunoSEQ multiplex PCR; TCRdb keeps only in-frame clonotypes and omits some of them. The sample carries just under 85,000 clones, around 94% recorded once. This sample is part of a study of technical replicates of blood from several donors. CDR3 size: 14 residues. With 0 bases removed from V and 5 bases from J, the gap between germline ends came to 11 bases. Germline CDR1 SGDLS, CDR2 YYNGEE. The TCR was taken from a human donor in good health. Sequencing used T cells isolated from PBMCs. The chain employs TRBV9 and TRBJ1-1; D is unclear. The chain's CDR3 is CASSVAPSETEAFF. The CDR3 nucleotides read TGTGCCAGCAGCGTAGCCCCGTCCGAGACTGAAGCTTTCTTT.